Listed below are T cell receptor beta chains from one sample, sequenced in a study of shared T cell receptors in the human thymus. Some clones are missing from TCRdb's copy, which holds only in-frame ones; the method was immunoSEQ multiplex PCR. This sample has some 660,000 clones; around 87% occur once, and the top ten carry 0.0094%. Another study also made use of these data, one on human thymus T cells.

The specimen sequenced was thymocytes. These receptors all stem from a boy under two years old with a congenital heart defect. Both conserved end residues are trimmed from each CDR3.

v_gene	j_gene	CDR3aa
TRBV20-1	TRBJ2-7	SASVGEQY
TRBV19	TRBJ2-1	ASSIRSGLRTDYNEQF
TRBV27	TRBJ2-2	ASGQLAGGSGELF
TRBV7-2	TRBJ1-1	ASSLVSGVENTEAF
TRBV19	TRBJ1-2	ASSWFGRRGYT
TRBV5-6	TRBJ1-1	ASKYWVRDTEAF
TRBV9	TRBJ2-3	ASSPGTGNTDTQY
TRBV5-8	TRBJ2-7	ASSLGPDRAPSYEQY
TRBV28	TRBJ2-2	ASSLGTGAGELF
TRBV5-1	TRBJ2-7	ASSFEGEQY
TRBV27	TRBJ2-7	ASSLYVSGGNYEQY
TRBV19	TRBJ1-1	ASSIGEGNTEAF
TRBV6-6	TRBJ2-7	ASSYGQRPQY